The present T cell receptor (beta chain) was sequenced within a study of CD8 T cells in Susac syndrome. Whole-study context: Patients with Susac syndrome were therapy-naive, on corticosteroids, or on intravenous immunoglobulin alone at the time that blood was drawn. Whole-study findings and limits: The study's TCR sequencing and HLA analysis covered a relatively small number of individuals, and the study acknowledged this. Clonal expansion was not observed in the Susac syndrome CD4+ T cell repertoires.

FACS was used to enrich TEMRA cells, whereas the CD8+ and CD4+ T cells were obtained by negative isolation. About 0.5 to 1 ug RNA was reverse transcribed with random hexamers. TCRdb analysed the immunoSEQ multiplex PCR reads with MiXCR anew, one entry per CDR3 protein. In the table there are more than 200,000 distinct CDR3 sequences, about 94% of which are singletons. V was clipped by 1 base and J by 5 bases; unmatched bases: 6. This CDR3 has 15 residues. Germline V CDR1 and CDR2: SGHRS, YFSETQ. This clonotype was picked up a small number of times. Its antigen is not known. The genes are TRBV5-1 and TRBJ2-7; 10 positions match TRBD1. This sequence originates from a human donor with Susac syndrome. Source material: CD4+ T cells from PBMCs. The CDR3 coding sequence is TGCGCCAGCAGCTTGAGGGGACAGGGGAGGGACGAGCAGTACTTC. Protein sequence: CASSLRGQGRDEQYF.